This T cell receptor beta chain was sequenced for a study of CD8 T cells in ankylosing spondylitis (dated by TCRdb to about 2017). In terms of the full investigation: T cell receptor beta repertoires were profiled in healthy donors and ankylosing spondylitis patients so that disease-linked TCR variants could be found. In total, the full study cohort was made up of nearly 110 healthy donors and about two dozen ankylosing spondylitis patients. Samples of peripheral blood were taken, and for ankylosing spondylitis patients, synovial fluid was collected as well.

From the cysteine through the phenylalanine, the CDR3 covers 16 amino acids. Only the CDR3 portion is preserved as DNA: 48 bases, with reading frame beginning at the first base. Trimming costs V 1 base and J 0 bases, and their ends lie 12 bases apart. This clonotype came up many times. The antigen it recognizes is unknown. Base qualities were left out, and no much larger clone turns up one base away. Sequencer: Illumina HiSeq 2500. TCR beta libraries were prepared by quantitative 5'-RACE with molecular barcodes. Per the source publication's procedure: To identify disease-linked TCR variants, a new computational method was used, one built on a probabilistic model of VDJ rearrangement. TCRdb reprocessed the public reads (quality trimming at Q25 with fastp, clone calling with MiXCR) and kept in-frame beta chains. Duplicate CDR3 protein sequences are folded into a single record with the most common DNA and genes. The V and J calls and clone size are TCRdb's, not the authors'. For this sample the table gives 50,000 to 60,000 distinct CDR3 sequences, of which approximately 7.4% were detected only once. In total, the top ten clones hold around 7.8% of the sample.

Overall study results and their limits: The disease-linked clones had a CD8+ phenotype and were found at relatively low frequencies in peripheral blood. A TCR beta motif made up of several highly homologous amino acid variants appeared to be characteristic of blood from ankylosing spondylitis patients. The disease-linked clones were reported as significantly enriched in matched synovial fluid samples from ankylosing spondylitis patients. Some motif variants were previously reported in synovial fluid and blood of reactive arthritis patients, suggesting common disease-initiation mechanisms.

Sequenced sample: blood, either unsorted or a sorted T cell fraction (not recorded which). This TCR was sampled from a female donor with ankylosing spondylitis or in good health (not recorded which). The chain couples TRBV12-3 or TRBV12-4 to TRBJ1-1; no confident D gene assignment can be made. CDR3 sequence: CASSLGTVLMNTEAFF. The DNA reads TGTGCCAGCAGTTTAGGAACGGTCCTCATGAACACTGAAGCTTTCTTT.